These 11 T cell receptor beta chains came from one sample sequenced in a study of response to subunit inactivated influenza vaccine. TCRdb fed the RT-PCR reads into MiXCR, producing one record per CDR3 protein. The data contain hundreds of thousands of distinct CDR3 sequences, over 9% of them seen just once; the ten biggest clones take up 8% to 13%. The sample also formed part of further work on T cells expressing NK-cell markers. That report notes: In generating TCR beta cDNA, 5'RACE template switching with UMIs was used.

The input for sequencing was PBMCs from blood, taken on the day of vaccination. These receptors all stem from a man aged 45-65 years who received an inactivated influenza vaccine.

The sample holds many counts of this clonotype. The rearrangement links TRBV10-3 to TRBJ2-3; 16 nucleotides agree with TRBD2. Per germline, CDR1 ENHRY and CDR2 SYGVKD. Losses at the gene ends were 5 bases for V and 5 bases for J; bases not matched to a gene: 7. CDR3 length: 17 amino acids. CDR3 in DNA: TGTGCCATCAGTAGGGGACTAGCGGGGGGGCCCGGAGATACGCAGTATTTT. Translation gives CAISRGLAGGPGDTQYF.

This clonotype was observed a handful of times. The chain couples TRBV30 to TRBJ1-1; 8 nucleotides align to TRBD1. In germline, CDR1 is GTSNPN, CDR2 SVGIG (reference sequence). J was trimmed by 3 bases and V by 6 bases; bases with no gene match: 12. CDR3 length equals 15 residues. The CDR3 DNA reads TGTGCCTGCGTCGGCAGGGGGCGTCTAGACACTGAAGCTTTCTTT. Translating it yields CACVGRGRLDTEAFF.

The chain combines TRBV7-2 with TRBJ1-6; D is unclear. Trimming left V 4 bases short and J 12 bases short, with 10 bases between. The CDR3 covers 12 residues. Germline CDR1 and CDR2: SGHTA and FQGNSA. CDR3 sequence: CASSYGGGPLHF. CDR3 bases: TGTGCCAGCAGCTATGGCGGTGGACCCCTCCACTTT. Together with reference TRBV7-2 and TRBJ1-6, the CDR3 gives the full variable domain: GAGVSQSPSNKVTEKGKDVELRCDPISGHTALYWYRQSLGQGLEFLIYFQGNSAPDKSGLPSDRFSAERTGGSVSTLTIQRTQQEDSAVYLCASSYGGGPLHFGNGTRLTVT.

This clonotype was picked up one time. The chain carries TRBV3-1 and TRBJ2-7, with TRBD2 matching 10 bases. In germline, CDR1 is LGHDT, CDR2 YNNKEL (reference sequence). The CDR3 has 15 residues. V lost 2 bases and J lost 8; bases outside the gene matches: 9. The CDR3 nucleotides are TGTGCCAGCAGCCAACGGGAAAATAGCGGGAGGAAGCAGTACTTC. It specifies CASSQRENSGRKQYF.

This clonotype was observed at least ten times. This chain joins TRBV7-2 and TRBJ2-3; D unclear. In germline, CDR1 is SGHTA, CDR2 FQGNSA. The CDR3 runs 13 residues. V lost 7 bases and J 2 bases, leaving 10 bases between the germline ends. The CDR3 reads CASMVGSTDTQYF. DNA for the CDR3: TGTGCCAGCATGGTGGGATCCACAGATACGCAGTATTTT.

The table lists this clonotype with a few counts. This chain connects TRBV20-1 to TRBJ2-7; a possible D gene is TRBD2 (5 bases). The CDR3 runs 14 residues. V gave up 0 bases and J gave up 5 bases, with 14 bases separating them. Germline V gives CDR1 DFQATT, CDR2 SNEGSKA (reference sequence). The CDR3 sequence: CSARDGSGPNEQYF. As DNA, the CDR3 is TGCAGTGCTAGAGATGGGAGCGGCCCTAACGAGCAGTACTTC.

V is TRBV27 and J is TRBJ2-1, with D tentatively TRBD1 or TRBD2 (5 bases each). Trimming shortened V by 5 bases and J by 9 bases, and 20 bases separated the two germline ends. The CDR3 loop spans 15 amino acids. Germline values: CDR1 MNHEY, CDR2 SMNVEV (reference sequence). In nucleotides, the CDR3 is TGTGCCAGCAGTCCCCCCCCAGGGAGCGGCGGTGAGCAGTTCTTC. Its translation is CASSPPPGSGGEQFF.

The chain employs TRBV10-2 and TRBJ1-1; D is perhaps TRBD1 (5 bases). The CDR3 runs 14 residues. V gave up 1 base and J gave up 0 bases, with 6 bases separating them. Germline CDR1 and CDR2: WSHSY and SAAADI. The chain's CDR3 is CASSEWTLNTEAFF. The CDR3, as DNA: TGCGCCAGCAGTGAGTGGACACTGAACACTGAAGCTTTCTTT.

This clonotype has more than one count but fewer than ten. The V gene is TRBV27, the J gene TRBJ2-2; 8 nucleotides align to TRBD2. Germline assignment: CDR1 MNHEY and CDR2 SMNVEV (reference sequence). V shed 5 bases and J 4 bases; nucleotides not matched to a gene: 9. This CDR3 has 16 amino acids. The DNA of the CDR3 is TGTGCCAGCAGTCTTATAGCGGGGCCGGGCACCGGGGAGCTGTTTTTT. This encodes CASSLIAGPGTGELFF.

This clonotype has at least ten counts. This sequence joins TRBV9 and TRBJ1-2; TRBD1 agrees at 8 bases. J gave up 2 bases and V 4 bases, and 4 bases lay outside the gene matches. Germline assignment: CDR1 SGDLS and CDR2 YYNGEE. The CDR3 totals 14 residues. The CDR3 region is CASSPGQGNYGYTF. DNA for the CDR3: TGTGCCAGCAGCCCCGGACAGGGCAACTATGGCTACACCTTC.

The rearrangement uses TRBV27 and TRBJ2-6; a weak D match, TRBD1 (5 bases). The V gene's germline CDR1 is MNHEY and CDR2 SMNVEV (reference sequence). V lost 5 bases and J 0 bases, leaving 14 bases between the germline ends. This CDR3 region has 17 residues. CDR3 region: CASSPVDRHSGANVLTF. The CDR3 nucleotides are TGTGCCAGCAGTCCCGTTGACAGACACTCTGGGGCCAACGTCCTGACTTTC.